The source of this T cell receptor (beta chain) is a study of shared clonotypes between healthy human individuals (dated by TCRdb to the early 2020s). Study-wide context: A few men and a couple of women, aged 18 to 49 years, made up the cohort. For each donor, CD4 naive and CD4 memory were each run on three plates, CD8 naive on two plates, and CD8 memory on one plate. To increase sequencing depth and limit assay-specific biases, different laboratories used diverse techniques to prepare libraries and sequence TCR repertoires. Between about 0.8 and 9 billion PBMCs per donor were obtained by leukapheresis. Blood TCR repertoires of roughly five healthy adults were deeply sequenced to estimate repertoire size and the extent of clonotype sharing between individuals. What the study reported, not specific to this receptor: Naive subsets generally had larger estimated clonotype richness than memory subsets did. Because the study included a small number of donors, the genetic and exposure-history diversity represented was limited. Based on pairwise subsampling, the degree of clonotype sharing among donors was expected to be affected by sequencing depth. Incomplete sequencing was indicated by rarefaction of sorted-subset datasets, despite the large sequencing depth. Clonotypes shared by all four sorted-subset donors showed higher generation probabilities than non-shared clonotypes. Sharing across several donors was observed for about 5% of naive CD4, 3% to 3.5% of naive CD8, 2% to 2.5% of memory CD4, and about 0.39% of memory CD8 clonotypes. Sampling was limited to blood, and TCR repertoires in tissue likely differ from TCR repertoires in blood.

On this clone itself: What antigen it recognizes has not been identified. No much larger clonotype is one base removed from it; base qualities were not supplied.

TCR CDR3 regions were amplified from genomic DNA by multiplex PCR using the deep immunoSEQ assay. Extracted genomic DNA from each cell subset was spread evenly across all wells of several immunoSEQ 96-well plates, with each plate serving as a replicate. For sorted subsets, each replicate PCR was loaded with approximately 190 ng genomic DNA, equivalent to 30,000 or so T cell genomes. Purified libraries were measured with a Qubit 3.0 fluorometer, size-checked on a Bioanalyzer 2100, and measured again with the KAPA Library Quantification kit. Every immunoSEQ 96-well plate was sequenced on a dedicated single-read 150-cycle Illumina NextSeq 550 flow cell. For the original study's pipeline: The immunoSEQ output contained only junctional sequences without quality scores, so filtering could not match that applied to full-length reads. Sequences were annotated with PyIR, a Python wrapper for IgBLAST v1.9, using IMGT germline references to assign V/J genes and CDR3. Any read was removed if the V/J assignment was weak (E-value above 1e-6), the CDR3 was missing, or the read contained stop codons, out-of-frame junctions, or ambiguous translated residues. V3J clonotypes were defined as sequences sharing an identical inferred V gene, J gene, and CDR3 amino acid sequence. The percentage overlap between two repertoires was calculated by dividing the number of shared unique clonotypes by the size of the smaller repertoire. Richness of each repertoire was evaluated using RTK rarefaction, the Chao1 estimator, and Recon v2.1 estimates of unobserved clonotypes. For all TCRbeta clonotypes obtained by the gDNA method from a few donors, generation probabilities were computed with OLGA. The table was pulled from immuneACCESS by TCRdb, which kept in-frame rearrangements only. Such tables lose some clones; where checked, under half of the loss comes from unresolved V genes, and the rest has no known cause. That table supplies the V and J calls and clone size; D and trimming were determined from the DNA. Recorded for this sample are about 800,000 clones; about 96% of them occurred a single time. Of the sample, about 0.22% is held by the ten largest clones.

For the CD8 naive samples, CD45RO-negative cells were positively selected for CCR7, yielding a CD45RA+CCR7+ population from which TemRA cells were excluded. Healthy HIV-negative adults with no recently reported acute infections or vaccinations were included as donors. Every donor was a Caucasian adult living in Nashville, Tennessee, USA. Blood was collected by leukapheresis, and PBMCs were isolated by Ficoll-Histopaque density gradient centrifugation and then cryopreserved in liquid nitrogen vapor phase. Analytical flow cytometry was used to check the purity and quantity of every magnetically sorted T cell population. Each sorted fraction had its genomic DNA isolated and then quantified by UV absorbance on a Nanodrop 2000c. The germline V gene (reference sequence) specifies SEHNR as CDR1 and FQNEAQ as CDR2. V loses 4 bases at its end and J loses 2 bases; junction bases beyond the gene matches: 3. Inclusive of the bounding cysteine and phenylalanine, the CDR3 is 15 residues long. Only the CDR3 portion is preserved as DNA: 45 bases, with reading frame beginning at the first base.

This receptor was taken from a man under 40 in good health. The V gene is TRBV7-9 and the J gene is TRBJ2-1; TRBD1 aligns with 9 central bases. The sequenced material came from naive CD8+ T cells sorted from blood. Per the publication, the cell subset or site label means: CD45RA+CCR7+. Read as DNA, the sequence is TGTGCCAGCAGCTCGGGACAGGGAGCCTACAATGAGCAGTTCTTC. This codes for CASSSGQGAYNEQFF.